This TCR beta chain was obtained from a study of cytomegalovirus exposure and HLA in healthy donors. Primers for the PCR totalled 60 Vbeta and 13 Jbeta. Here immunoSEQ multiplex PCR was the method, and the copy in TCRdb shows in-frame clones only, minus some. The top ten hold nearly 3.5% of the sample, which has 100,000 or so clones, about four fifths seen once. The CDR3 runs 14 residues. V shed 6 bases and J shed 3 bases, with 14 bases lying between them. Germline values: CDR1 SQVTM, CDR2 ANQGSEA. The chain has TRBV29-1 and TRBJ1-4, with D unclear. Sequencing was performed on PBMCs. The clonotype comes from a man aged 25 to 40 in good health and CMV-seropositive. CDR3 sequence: CSVRYGSANEKLFF. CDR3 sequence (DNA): TGCAGCGTGCGGTACGGGTCAGCTAATGAAAAACTGTTTTTT. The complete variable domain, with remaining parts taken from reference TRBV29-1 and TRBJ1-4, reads SAVISQKPSRDICQRGTSLTIQCQVDSQVTMMFWYRQQPGQSLTLIATANQGSEATYESGFVIDKFPISRPNLTFSTLTVSNMSPEDSSIYLCSVRYGSANEKLFFGSGTQLSVL.